This TCR beta chain is from a study of control samples from healthy donors and cancer patients. The repertoire was sequenced with immunoSEQ multiplex PCR; TCRdb's copy has only in-frame clones and lacks some. The sample carries 75,000 to 80,000 clones, 75% to 90% recorded once. Germline V lookup: CDR1 SGHTA, CDR2 FQGNSA. This CDR3 contains 16 residues. V shed 5 bases and J 4 bases; nucleotides not matched to a gene: 6. The clonotype was recovered from a woman between 50 and 59 years old with colorectal cancer. The sample consisted of PBMCs. The chain combines TRBV7-2 with TRBJ2-1; 12 positions agree with TRBD1. CDR3 residues: CASSLGTGGYYNEQFF. For the CDR3, the DNA is TGTGCCAGCAGCCTAGGGACAGGGGGCTATTACAATGAGCAGTTCTTC.